This TCR beta chain was retrieved from a study of T cell responses to AZD1222 COVID-19 vaccine. As for the study in general: It was second doses at about 4 or about 12 weeks that were pooled.

Details on this clone: The antigen is not known.

Only in-frame clones appear in the TCRdb table, and some are missing; sequencing was by immunoSEQ multiplex PCR. The table lists approximately 150,000 clones, more than 90% of them singletons. Overall study results and limits: Two doses of AZD1222 preceded a rise in Spike-specific TCR breadth and depth. CD4 TCRs associated with vaccination spanned spike, dominating at 160-218 and 743-854. The donors showed a predominance of white British ancestry and of females, with possible underestimation of clonal diversity.

The clonotype was recovered from an adult in good health. The sample consisted of peripheral blood, taken on day 0 of AZD1222 vaccination.

The DNA of the CDR3 is TGTGCCAGTAGTATGAGGGACATCTCTGGGGCCAACGTCCTGACTTTC. Translation: CASSMRDISGANVLTF. The chain has TRBV19 and TRBJ2-6, with TRBD1 as a possible D gene (6 bases). CDR1 LNHDA and CDR2 SQIVND come from the germline V gene (reference sequence). This CDR3 contains 16 residues. Trimming left V 3 bases short and J 0 bases short, with 9 bases between.